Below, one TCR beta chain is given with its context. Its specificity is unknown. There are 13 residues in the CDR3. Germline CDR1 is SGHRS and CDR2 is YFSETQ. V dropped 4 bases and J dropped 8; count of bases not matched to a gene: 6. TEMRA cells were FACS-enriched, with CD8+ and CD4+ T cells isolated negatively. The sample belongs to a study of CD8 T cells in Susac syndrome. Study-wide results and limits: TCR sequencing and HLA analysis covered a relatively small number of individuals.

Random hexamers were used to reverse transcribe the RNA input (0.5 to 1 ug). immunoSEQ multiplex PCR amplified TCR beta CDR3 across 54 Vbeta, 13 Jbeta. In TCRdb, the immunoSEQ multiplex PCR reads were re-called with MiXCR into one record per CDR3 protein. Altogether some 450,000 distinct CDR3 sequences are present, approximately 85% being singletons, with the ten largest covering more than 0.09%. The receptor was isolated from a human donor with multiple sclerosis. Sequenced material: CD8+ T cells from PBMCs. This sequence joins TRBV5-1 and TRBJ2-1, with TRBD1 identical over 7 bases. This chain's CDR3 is CASSGRQGHEQFF. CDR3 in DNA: TGCGCCAGCAGCGGGAGACAGGGCCATGAGCAGTTCTTC.